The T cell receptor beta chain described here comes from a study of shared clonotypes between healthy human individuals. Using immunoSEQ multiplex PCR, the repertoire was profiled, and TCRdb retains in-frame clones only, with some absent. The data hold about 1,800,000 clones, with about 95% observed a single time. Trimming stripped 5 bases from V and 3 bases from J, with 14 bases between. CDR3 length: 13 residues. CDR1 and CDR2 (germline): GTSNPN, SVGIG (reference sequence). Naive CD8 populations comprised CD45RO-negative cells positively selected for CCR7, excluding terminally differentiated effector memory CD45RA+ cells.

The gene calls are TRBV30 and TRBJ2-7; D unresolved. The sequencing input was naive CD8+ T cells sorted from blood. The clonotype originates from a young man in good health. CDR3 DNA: TGTGCCTGGGGGAATGCGCTGAACTACGAGCAGTACTTC. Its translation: CAWGNALNYEQYF.